The clone carrying this TCR beta chain has a count of ten or more. The data were obtained in a study of response to subunit inactivated influenza vaccine. MiXCR was run by TCRdb on the RT-PCR reads, yielding one entry per CDR3 protein. The data contain about 650,000 distinct CDR3 sequences, roughly 15% of them singletons. CDR3 size: 15 residues. Germline loops: CDR1 MDHEN, CDR2 SYDVKM. V gave up 5 bases and J gave up 8 bases, with 19 bases separating them. The clonotype was recovered from a man aged 50 to 59 who received an inactivated influenza vaccine. This chain links TRBV28 with TRBJ2-1, with a weak D call TRBD1 (6 bases). This specimen was PBMCs from blood, taken 14 to 15 days before vaccination. The chain's CDR3 is CASSPGTTFGDEQFF. The CDR3 DNA follows: TGTGCCAGCAGTCCCGGGACAACCTTCGGCGATGAGCAGTTCTTC.